A single T cell receptor beta chain is shown here with its context. What it binds is not known. The data stem from a study of regulatory T cells in long-lasting Graves disease. The study's findings and limits: Patients with persistent disease shared 2,741 public clonotypes, outpacing the 900 to 1,000 shared by new patients.

Combining iRepertoire HTBI primers with Arm-PCR of CDR3 regions, the authors built TCR beta libraries. TCRdb analysed the multiplex PCR reads with MiXCR anew, one entry per CDR3 protein. The data hold more than 400,000 distinct CDR3 sequences, with over 15% observed a single time. Regarding time point: newly diagnosed GD, antithyroid drugs for less than 3 months. The TCR library was made from RNA that had been extracted from PBMCs in TRIzol. This CDR3 comprises 17 residues. Germline trimming cut 1 base from V and 2 bases from J; bases unmatched to any gene: 6. Germline V CDR1 and CDR2: LGHDT, YNNKEL (reference sequence). This same sample was also part of a study on T cells in Graves' hyperthyroidism and ophthalmopathy. That study reports: HTBI primers drove first-round RT-PCR of the TCR CDR3.

This chain connects TRBV3-1 to TRBJ1-2; the match to TRBD1 covers 11 bases. Material: peripheral blood mononuclear cells (PBMCs), obtained at new diagnosis, from a patient treated with antithyroid drugs. The sequence was obtained from a woman in her 30s with Graves disease. The CDR3 DNA sequence: TGTGCCAGCAGCCAAGTCGCGGGGACAGGGGGGAACTATGGCTACACCTTC. Protein sequence: CASSQVAGTGGNYGYTF.